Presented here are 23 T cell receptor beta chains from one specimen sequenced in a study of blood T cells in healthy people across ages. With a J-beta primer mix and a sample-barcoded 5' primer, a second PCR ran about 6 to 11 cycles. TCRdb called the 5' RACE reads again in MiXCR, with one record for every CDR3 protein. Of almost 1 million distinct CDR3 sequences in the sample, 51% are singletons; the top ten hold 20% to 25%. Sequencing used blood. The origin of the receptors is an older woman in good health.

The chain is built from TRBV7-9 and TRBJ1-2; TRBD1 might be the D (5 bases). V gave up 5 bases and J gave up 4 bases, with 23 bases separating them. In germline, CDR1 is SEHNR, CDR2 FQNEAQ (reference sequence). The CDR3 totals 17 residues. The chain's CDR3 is CASSGRWGLELTYGYTF. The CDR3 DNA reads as TGTGCCAGCAGCGGAAGATGGGGCTTAGAGCTTACCTATGGCTACACCTTC.

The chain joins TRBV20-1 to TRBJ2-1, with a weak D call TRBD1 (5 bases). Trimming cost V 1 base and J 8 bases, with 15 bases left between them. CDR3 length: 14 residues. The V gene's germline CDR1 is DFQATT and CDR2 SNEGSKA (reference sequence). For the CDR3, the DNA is TGCAGTGCTAGAGGAAAACAGGTTTCCGATGAGCAGTTCTTC. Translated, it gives CSARGKQVSDEQFF.

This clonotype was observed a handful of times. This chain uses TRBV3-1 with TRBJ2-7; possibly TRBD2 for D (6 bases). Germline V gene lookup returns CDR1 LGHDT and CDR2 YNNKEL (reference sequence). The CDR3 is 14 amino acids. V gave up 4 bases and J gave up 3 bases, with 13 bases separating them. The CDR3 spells CASSPPNSGYEQYF. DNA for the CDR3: TGTGCCAGCAGCCCTCCCAATAGCGGCTACGAGCAGTACTTC.

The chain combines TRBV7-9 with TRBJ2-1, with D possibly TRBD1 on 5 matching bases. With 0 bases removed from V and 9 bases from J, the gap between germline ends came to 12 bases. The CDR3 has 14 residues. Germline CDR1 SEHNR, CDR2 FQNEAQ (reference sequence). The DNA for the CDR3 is TGTGCCAGCAGCTTAGCTTCAGGGATCGGTGAGCAGTTCTTC. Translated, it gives CASSLASGIGEQFF.

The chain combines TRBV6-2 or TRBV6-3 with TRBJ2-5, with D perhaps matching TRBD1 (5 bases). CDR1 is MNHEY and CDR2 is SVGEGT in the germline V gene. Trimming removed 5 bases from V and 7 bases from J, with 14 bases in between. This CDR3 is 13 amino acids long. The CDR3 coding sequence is TGTGCCAGCAGTGACCCAGGGTGGGGGACCCAGTACTTC. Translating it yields CASSDPGWGTQYF.

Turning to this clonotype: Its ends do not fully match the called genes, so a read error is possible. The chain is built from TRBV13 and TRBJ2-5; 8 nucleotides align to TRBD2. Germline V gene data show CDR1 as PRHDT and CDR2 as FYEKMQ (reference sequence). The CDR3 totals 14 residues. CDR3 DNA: TGTGCCAGCAGCTTTGCGGGAGGCCAAGAGACCCTGTACTTC. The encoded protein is CASSFAGGQETLYF. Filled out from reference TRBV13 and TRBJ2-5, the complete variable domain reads AAGVIQSPRHLIKEKRETATLKCYPIPRHDTVYWYQQGPGQDPQFLISFYEKMQSDKGSIPDRFSAQQFSDYHSELNMSSLELGDSALYFCASSFAGGQETLYFGPGTRLLVL.

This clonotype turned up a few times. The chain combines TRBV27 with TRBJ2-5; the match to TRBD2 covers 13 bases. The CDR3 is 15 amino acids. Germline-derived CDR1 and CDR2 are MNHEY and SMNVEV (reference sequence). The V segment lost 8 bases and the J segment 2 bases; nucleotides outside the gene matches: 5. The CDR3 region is CASGTSGREQETQYF. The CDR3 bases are TGTGCCAGCGGTACTAGCGGGAGGGAGCAAGAGACCCAGTACTTC.

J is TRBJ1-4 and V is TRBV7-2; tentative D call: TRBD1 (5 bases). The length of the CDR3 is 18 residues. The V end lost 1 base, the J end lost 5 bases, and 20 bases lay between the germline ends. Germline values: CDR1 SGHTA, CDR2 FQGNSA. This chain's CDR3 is CASSLERLGGERNEKLFF. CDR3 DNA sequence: TGTGCCAGCAGCTTAGAACGACTCGGGGGGGAAAGAAATGAAAAACTGTTTTTT.

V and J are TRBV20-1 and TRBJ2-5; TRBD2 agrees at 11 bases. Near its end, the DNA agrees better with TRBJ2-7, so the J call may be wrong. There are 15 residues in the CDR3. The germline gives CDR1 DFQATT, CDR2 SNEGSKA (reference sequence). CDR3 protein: CSAREYTSGGYEQYF. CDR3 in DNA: TGCAGTGCTAGAGAATATACTAGCGGGGGATACGAGCAGTACTTC.

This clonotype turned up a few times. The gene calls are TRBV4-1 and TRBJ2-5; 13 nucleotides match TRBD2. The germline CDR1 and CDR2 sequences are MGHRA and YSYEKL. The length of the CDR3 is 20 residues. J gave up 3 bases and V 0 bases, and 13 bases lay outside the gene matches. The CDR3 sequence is CASSQESTIGLAGAKETQYF. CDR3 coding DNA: TGCGCCAGCAGCCAAGAATCAACCATCGGACTAGCGGGAGCTAAAGAGACCCAGTACTTC.

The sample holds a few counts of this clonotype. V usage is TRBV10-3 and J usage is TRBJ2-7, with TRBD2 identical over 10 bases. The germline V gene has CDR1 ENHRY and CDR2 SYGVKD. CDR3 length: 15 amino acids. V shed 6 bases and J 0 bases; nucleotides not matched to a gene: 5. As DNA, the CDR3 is TGTGCCATCAGGGATCTAGCGGGAGCCTCCTACGAGCAGTACTTC. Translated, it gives CAIRDLAGASYEQYF.

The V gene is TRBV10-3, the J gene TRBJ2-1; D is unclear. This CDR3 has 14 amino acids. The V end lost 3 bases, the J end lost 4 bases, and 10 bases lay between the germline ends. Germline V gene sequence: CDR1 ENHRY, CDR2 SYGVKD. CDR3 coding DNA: TGTGCCATCAGTGATCCGGGTGGGTACAATGAGCAGTTCTTC. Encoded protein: CAISDPGGYNEQFF.

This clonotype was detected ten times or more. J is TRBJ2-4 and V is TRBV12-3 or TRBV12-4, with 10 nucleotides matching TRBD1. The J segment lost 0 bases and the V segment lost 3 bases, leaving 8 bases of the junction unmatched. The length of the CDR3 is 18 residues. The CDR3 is CASSFPGQGMLAKNIQYF. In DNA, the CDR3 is TGTGCCAGCAGTTTTCCGGGACAGGGGATGTTAGCCAAAAACATTCAGTACTTC.

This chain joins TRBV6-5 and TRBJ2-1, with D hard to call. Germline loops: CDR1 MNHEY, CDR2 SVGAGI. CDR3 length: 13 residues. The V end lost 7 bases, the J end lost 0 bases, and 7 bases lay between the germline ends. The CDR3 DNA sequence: TGTGCCAGCAAGGACGGCTCCTACAATGAGCAGTTCTTC. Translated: CASKDGSYNEQFF.

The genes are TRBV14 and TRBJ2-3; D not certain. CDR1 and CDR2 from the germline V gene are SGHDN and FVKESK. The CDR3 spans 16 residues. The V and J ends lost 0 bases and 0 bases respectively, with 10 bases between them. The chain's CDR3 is CASSQDGRLSTDTQYF. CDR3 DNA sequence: TGTGCCAGCAGCCAAGACGGCAGGCTAAGCACAGATACGCAGTATTTT.

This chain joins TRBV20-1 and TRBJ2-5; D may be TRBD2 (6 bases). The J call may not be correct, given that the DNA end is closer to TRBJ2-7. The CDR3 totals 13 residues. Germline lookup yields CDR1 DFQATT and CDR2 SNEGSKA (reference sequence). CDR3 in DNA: TGCAGTGCTTCCCCTGGGGGGACCCCCGAGCAGTACTTC. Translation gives CSASPGGTPEQYF.

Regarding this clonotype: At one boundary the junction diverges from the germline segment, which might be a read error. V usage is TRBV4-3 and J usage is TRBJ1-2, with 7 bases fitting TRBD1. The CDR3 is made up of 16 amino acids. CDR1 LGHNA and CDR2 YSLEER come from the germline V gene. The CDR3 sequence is CAGSRTVTGKNYGYTF. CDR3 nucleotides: TGCGCCGGCAGTCGGACGGTGACAGGGAAGAACTATGGCTACACCTTC.

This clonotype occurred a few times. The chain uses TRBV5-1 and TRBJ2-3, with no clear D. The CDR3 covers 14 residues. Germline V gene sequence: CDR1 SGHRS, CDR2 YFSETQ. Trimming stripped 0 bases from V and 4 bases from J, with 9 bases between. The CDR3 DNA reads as TGCGCCAGCAGCTTGGCCGGCCGACCAGATACGCAGTATTTT. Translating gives CASSLAGRPDTQYF. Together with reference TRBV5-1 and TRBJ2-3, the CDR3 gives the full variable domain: KAGVTQTPRYLIKTRGQQVTLSCSPISGHRSVSWYQQTPGQGLQFLFEYFSETQRNKGNFPGRFSGRQFSNSRSEMNVSTLELGDSALYLCASSLAGRPDTQYFGPGTRLTVL.

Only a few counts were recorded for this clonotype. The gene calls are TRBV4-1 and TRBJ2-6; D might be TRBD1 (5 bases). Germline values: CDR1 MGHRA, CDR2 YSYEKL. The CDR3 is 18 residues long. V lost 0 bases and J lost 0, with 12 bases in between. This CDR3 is CASSQETASLSGANVLTF. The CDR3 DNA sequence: TGCGCCAGCAGCCAAGAGACAGCATCGCTCTCTGGGGCCAACGTCCTGACTTTC.

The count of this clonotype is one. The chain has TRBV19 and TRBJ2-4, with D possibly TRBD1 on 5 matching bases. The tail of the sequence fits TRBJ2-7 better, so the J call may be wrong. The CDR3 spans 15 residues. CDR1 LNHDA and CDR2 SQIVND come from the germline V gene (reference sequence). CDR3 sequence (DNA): TGTGCCAGTAGTATCCTCCCACAGGCCTCCTACGAGCAGTACTTC. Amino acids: CASSILPQASYEQYF.

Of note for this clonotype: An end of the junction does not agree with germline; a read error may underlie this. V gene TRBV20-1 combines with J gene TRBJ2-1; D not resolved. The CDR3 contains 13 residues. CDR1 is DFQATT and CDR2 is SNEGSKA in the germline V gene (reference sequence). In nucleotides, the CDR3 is TGCAGTGCTACGGCTTATGAAAAGGCTACCTCCTACTTC. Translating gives CSATAYEKATSYF.

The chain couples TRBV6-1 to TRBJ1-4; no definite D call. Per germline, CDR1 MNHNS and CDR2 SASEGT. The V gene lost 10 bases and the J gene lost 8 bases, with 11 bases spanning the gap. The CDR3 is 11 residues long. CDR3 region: CATNDREKLFF. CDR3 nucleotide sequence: TGTGCCACAAACGATAGGGAAAAACTGTTTTTT.

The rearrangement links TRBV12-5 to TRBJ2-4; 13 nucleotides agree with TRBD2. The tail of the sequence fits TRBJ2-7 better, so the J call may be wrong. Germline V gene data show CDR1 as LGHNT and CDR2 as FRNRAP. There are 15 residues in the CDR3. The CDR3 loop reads CAGGTSGTEIYEQYF. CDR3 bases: TGTGCTGGCGGGACTAGCGGGACCGAGATCTACGAGCAGTACTTC.